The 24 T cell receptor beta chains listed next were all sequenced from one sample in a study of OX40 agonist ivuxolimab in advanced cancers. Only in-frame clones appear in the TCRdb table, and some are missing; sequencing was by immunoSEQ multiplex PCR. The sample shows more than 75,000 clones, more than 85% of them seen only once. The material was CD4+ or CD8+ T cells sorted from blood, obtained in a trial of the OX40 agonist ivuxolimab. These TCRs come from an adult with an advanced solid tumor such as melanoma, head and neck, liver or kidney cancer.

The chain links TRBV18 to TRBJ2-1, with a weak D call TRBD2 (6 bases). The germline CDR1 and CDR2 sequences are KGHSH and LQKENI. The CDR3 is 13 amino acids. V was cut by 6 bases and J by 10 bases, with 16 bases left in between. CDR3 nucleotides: TGTGCCAGCTCGGGGACTCCCGGCAGGGAGCAGTTCTTC. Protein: CASSGTPGREQFF.

CDR3 protein: CSVDRSDEQYF. The CDR3 nucleotides are TGCAGTGTTGATCGATCAGACGAGCAGTACTTC. V and J are TRBV20-1 and TRBJ2-7, with D unresolved. Trimming pared 7 bases from V and 5 bases from J, leaving 12 bases between. Germline-derived CDR1 and CDR2 are DFQATT and SNEGSKA (reference sequence). This CDR3 is built from 11 residues.

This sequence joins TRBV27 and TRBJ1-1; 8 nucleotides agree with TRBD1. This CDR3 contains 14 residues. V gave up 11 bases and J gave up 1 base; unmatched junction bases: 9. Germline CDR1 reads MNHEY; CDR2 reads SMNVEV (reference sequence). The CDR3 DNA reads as TGTGCCGAGGACAGGGTCTGTCGGAACACTGAAGCTTTCTTT. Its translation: CAEDRVCRNTEAFF.

As DNA, the CDR3 is TGTGCCAGCAGCTTAATGTATCAGCCCCAGCATTTT. Its translation: CASSLMYQPQHF. The chain has TRBV7-2 and TRBJ1-5; D is unresolved. Trimming removed 2 bases at V and 5 bases at J, with 4 bases between. This CDR3 contains 12 residues. The germline gives CDR1 SGHTA, CDR2 FQGNSA.

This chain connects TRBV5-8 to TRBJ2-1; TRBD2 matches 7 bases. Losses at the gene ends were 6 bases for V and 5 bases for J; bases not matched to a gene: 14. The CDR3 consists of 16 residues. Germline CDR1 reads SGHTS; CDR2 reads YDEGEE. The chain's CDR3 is CASIRSGLAVDNEQFF. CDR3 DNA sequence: TGTGCCAGCATCCGCAGCGGGCTAGCGGTAGACAATGAGCAGTTCTTC.

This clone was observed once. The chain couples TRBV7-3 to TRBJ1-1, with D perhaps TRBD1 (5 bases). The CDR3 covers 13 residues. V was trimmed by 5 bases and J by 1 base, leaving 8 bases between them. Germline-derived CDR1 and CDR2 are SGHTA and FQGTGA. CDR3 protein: CASSRGWNTEAFF. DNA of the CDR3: TGTGCCAGCAGCCGGGGGTGGAACACTGAAGCTTTCTTT.

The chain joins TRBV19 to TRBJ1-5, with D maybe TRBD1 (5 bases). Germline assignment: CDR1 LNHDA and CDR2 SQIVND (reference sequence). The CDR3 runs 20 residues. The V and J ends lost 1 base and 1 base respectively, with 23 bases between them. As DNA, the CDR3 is TGTGCCAGTAGTATAGTGCGGGGGACTTATGTAGAATCGAGCAATCAGCCCCAGCATTTT. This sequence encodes CASSIVRGTYVESSNQPQHF.

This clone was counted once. The chain's CDR3 is CASSFRDRGRSGYTF. CDR3 DNA sequence: TGTGCCAGCAGTTTCCGGGACAGGGGACGGAGTGGCTACACCTTC. The chain recombines TRBV28 with TRBJ1-2; 10 positions match TRBD1. The CDR3 runs 15 residues. The junction had 8 bases not matched to a gene; V was cut back by 3 bases and J by 7 bases. Germline V gene lookup returns CDR1 MDHEN and CDR2 SYDVKM.

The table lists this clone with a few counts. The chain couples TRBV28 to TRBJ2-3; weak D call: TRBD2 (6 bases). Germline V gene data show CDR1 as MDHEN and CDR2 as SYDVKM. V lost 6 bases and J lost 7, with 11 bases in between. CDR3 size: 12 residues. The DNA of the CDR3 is TGTGCCAGCAGAGGCGGACTACATACGCAGTATTTT. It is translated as CASRGGLHTQYF.

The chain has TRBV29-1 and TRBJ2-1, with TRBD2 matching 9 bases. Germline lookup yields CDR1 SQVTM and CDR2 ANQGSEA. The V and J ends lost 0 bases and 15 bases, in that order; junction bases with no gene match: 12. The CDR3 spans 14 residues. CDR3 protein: CSVEDEASGTGRFF. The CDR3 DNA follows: TGCAGCGTTGAAGATGAAGCTAGCGGGACGGGTAGGTTCTTC.

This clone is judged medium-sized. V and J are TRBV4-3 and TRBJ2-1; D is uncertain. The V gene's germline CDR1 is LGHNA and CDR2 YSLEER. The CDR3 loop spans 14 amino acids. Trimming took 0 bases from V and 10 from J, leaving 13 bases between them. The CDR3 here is CASSQESNPREQFF. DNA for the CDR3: TGCGCCAGCAGCCAAGAGTCGAATCCCAGGGAGCAGTTCTTC.

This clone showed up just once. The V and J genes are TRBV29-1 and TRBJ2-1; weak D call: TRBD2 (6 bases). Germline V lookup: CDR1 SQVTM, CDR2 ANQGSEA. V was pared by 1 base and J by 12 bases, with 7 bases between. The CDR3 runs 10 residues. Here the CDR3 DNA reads TGCAGCGTTGAAGGGAGGGGGCAGTTCTTC. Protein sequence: CSVEGRGQFF.

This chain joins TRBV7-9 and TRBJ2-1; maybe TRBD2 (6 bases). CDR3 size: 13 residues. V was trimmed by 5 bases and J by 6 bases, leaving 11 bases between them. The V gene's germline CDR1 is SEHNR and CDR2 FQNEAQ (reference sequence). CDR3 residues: CASSRDFTNEQFF. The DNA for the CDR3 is TGTGCCAGCAGCCGGGACTTCACCAATGAGCAGTTCTTC. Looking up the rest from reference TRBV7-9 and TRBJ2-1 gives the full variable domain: DTGVSQNPRHKITKRGQNVTFRCDPISEHNRLYWYRQTLGQGPEFLTYFQNEAQLEKSRLLSDRFSAERPKGSFSTLEIQRTEQGDSAMYLCASSRDFTNEQFFGPGTRLTVL.

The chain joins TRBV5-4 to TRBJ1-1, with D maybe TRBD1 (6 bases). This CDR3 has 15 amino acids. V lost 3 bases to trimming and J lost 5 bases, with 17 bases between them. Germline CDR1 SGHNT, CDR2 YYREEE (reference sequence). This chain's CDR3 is CASSYSYGGLTEAFF. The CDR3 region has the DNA TGTGCCAGCAGCTACTCATATGGGGGGCTAACTGAAGCTTTCTTT.

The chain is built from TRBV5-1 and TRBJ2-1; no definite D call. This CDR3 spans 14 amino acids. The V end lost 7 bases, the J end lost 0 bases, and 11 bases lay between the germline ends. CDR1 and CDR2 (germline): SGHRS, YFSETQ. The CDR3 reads CASEPGYSYNEQFF. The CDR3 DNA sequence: TGCGCCAGCGAACCCGGGTACTCCTACAATGAGCAGTTCTTC.

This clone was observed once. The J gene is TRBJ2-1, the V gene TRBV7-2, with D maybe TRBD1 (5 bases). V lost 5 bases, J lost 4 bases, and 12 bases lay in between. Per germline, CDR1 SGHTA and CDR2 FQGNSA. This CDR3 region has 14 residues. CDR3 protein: CASSPDRAYNEQFF. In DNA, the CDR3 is TGTGCCAGCAGCCCCGACAGAGCTTACAATGAGCAGTTCTTC.

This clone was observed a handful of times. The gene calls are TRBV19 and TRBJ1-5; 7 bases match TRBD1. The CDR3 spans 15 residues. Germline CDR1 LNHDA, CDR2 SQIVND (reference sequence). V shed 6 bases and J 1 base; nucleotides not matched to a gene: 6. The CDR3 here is CASRTRTGSNQPQHF. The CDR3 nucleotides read TGTGCCAGTAGGACACGGACAGGAAGCAATCAGCCCCAGCATTTT.

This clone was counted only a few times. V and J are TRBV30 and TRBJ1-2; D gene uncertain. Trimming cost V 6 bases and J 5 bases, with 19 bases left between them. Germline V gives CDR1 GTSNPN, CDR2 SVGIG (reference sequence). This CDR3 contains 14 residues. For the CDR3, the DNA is TGTGCCTGTTATGCAGAGGGAACCACTTATGGCTACACCTTC. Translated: CACYAEGTTYGYTF. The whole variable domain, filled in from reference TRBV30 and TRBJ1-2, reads SQTIHQWPATLVQPVGSPLSLECTVEGTSNPNLYWYRQAAGRGLQLLFYSVGIGQISSEVPQNLSASRPQDRQFILSSKKLLLSDSGFYLCACYAEGTTYGYTFGSGTRLTVV.

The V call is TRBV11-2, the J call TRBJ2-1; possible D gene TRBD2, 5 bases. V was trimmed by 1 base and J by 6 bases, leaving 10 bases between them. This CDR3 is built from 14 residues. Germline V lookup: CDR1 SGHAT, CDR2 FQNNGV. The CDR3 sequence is CASSLGVAPNEQFF. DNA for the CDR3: TGTGCCAGCAGCTTAGGAGTAGCGCCCAATGAGCAGTTCTTC.

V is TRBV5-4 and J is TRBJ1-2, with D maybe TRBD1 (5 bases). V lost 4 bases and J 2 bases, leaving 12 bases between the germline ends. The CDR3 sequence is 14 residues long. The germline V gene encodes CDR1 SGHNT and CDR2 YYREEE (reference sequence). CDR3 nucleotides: TGTGCCAGCAGCCGGAAGGAGGGGAACTATGGCTACACCTTC. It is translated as CASSRKEGNYGYTF.

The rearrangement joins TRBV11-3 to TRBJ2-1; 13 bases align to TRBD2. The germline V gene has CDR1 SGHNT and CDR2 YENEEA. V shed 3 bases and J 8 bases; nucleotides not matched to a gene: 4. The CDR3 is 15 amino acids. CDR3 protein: CASSFGTSGTDEQFF. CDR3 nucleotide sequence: TGTGCCAGCAGCTTCGGGACTAGCGGGACGGATGAGCAGTTCTTC.

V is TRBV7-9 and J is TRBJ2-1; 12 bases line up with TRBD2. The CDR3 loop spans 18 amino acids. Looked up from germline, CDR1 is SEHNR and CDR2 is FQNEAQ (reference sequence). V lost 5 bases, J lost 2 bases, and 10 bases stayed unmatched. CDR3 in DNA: TGTGCCAGCAGCCCTGGCGGACTAGCGGGATCCACCTACAATGAGCAGTTCTTC. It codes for CASSPGGLAGSTYNEQFF. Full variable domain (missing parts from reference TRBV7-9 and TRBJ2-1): DTGVSQNPRHKITKRGQNVTFRCDPISEHNRLYWYRQTLGQGPEFLTYFQNEAQLEKSRLLSDRFSAERPKGSFSTLEIQRTEQGDSAMYLCASSPGGLAGSTYNEQFFGPGTRLTVL.

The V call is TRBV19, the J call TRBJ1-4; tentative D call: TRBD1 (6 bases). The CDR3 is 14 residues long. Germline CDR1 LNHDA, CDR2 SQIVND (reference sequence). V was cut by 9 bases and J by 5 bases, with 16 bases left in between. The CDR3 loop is CASSSTGHNEKLFF. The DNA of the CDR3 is TGTGCCAGCTCGTCGACAGGTCACAATGAAAAACTGTTTTTT.

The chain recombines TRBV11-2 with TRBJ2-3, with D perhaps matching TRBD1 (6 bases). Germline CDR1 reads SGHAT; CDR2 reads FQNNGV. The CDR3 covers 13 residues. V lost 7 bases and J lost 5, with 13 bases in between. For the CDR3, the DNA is TGTGCCAGCAACAAGGGGGAGATAGATACGCAGTATTTT. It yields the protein CASNKGEIDTQYF.